This TCR beta chain was documented in a study of cytomegalovirus exposure and HLA in healthy donors. Study summary: An early release of data contained tens of millions of unique TCRs, which came from HLA-typed donors.

The PCR used 60 Vbeta and 13 Jbeta primers. Generated by immunoSEQ multiplex PCR, the TCRdb table keeps only in-frame clones and is missing some. This sample has about 130,000 clones, with 60% to 80% found just once. Of note for this clone: Its specificity is unknown.

Germline assignment: CDR1 MRHNA and CDR2 SNTAGT. The CDR3 spans 11 residues. V was trimmed by 3 bases and J by 9 bases, leaving 6 bases between them. Study-wide results and limits: An analysis was carried out at a later point. It showed that HLA-associated TCR beta chains were more clonally expanded than equally common non-associated chains. Later on, an analysis found that several of the most significant clusters appeared to be linked to common viral pathogens, which included parvovirus B19. As was reported, the classifier diagnosed cytomegalovirus status with high specificity and sensitivity.

The sequenced sample consisted of PBMCs. This receptor was identified in a man aged 25-40 years in good health and CMV-seronegative. This chain uses TRBV6-4 with TRBJ1-5; D is uncertain. CDR3: CASSDGGPQHF. The CDR3 DNA reads TGTGCCAGCAGTGATGGAGGGCCCCAGCATTTT.